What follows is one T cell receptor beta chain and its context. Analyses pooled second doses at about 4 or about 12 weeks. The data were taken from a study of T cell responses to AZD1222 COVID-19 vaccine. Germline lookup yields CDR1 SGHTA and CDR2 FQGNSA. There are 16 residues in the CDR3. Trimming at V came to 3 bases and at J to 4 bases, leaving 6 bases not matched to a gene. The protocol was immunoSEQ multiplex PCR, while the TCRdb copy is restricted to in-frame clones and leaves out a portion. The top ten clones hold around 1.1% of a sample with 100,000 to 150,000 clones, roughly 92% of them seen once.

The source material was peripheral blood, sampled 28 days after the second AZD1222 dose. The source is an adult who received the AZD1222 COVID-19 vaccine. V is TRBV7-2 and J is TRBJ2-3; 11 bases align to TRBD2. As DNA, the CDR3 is TGTGCCAGCAGCTTTAGCGGGGGGGCCGGGGCAGATACGCAGTATTTT. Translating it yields CASSFSGGAGADTQYF.